Presented here are 2 T cell receptor beta chains from one specimen sequenced in a study of OX40 agonist ivuxolimab in advanced cancers. Data came from immunoSEQ multiplex PCR; TCRdb stores just in-frame clones and leaves some out. The sample gives roughly 66,000 clones, less than 90% of which show up once; 2% to 3% is in the top ten. The sequences come from CD4+ or CD8+ T cells sorted from blood, collected in a trial of the OX40 agonist ivuxolimab. These receptors all stem from an adult with an advanced solid tumor such as melanoma, head and neck, liver or kidney cancer.

The chain has TRBV5-1 and TRBJ1-1; D ambiguous. The CDR3 length is 13 residues. The germline V gene encodes CDR1 SGHRS and CDR2 YFSETQ. Trimming stripped 5 bases from V and 4 bases from J, with 12 bases between. CDR3 loop: CASSPTVSTEAFF. DNA of the CDR3: TGCGCCAGCAGTCCCACTGTATCCACTGAAGCTTTCTTT.

The table lists this clone with a few counts. This chain links TRBV29-1 with TRBJ2-1; the D gene is possibly TRBD2 (6 bases). The V end lost 4 bases, the J end lost 5 bases, and 6 bases lay between the germline ends. The CDR3 consists of 11 residues. Looked up from germline, CDR1 is SQVTM and CDR2 is ANQGSEA. The CDR3 loop is CSVGGDNEQFF. CDR3 in DNA: TGCAGCGTTGGGGGGGACAATGAGCAGTTCTTC.